A selection of T cell receptor beta chains follows, all from one sample in a study of blood T cell repertoires in COVID-19. Only in-frame clones appear in the TCRdb table, and some are missing; sequencing was by immunoSEQ multiplex PCR. The sample carries some 150,000 clones, 75% to 90% recorded once. The sequenced material came from peripheral blood. The receptors shown here come from a man between 65 and 85 years old with acute or convalescent COVID-19. The CDR3 runs from the conserved cysteine through the conserved F or W. Each record gives: clone size, J gene, V gene, CDR3 protein. Clone size is stated in some rows and not others, as once, few, many or a class when expanded.

>.|TRBJ2-3|TRBV5-1
CASSWGDNTDTQYF
>many|TRBJ2-7|TRBV6-6
CASSLGLAEKTYEQYF
>.|TRBJ1-3|TRBV5-1
CASSLDGGGSSGNTIYF
>.|TRBJ2-7|TRBV2
CASSGGPIGGQYF
>once|TRBJ1-1|TRBV25-1
CASSEWLGTEAFF
>once|TRBJ2-1|TRBV10-1
CASSPGLGVPNEQFF
>.|TRBJ1-5|TRBV19
CASTSPAEQGANQPQHF
>.|TRBJ1-6|TRBV7-9
CASSETGTEIDNSPLHF
>.|TRBJ2-2|TRBV29-1
CSVDSATNTGELFF
>.|TRBJ2-7|TRBV10-3
CAIQSPQPIGEQYF
>.|TRBJ2-1|TRBV19
CATSRVPNEQFF
>.|TRBJ2-6|TRBV7-2
CASSPGANVLTF
>.|TRBJ2-7|TRBV29-1
CSARLSGAYEQYF
>.|TRBJ1-6|TRBV6-1
CASSGLGASSYNSPLHF
>.|TRBJ1-2|TRBV18
CASSDSYGYTF
>.|TRBJ1-6|TRBV6-5
CASSPGQGESPLHF
>once|TRBJ1-6|TRBV28
CATRGPGWNNSPLHF
>.|TRBJ2-5|TRBV5-1
CASSLVPAGVETQYF
>.|TRBJ2-5|TRBV18
CASSPPGQYQETQYF
>.|TRBJ1-3|TRBV30
CAWNPRGIAGNTIYF
>once|TRBJ2-2|TRBV7-8
CASSLRDRLRGELFF
>.|TRBJ2-3|TRBV9
CASSVGTGGSTDTQYF
>.|TRBJ1-6|TRBV5-1
CASSIDGQAPNSPLHF
>.|TRBJ1-1|TRBV7-3
CASSSASGLTEAFF
>.|TRBJ1-2|TRBV4-1
CASSQGGRNYGYTF
>once|TRBJ1-6|TRBV6-5
CASFRGANSPLHF
>few|TRBJ2-5|TRBV24-1
CATSRGPRETQYF
>.|TRBJ2-5|TRBV2
CASSGPLAGQETQYF
>.|TRBJ1-1|TRBV10-1
CASSESPGGGTEAFF
>.|TRBJ2-2|TRBV5-6
CASSLGLGKTGELFF
>once|TRBJ1-6|TRBV11-2
CASSLGASYNSPLHF
>.|TRBJ1-5|TRBV6-5
CASIPREADNQPQHF
>.|TRBJ2-7|TRBV6-1
CASSERREGVGEQYF
>.|TRBJ1-3|TRBV3-1/TRBV3-2
CASSQSVNTIYF
>.|TRBJ2-6|TRBV15
CATSRENQGLGSGANVLTF
>.|TRBJ2-5|TRBV3-1/TRBV3-2
CASSQARGQQETQYF
>.|TRBJ1-6|TRBV11-2
CASSLDQGASPLHF
>.|TRBJ2-5|TRBV2
CASSGVRRPGNKQETQYF
>.|TRBJ2-7|TRBV2
CASSRDFSYEQYF
>once|TRBJ1-6|TRBV6-1
CASSGPSGGYNSPLHF
>.|TRBJ2-7|TRBV6-5
CATGGSYEQYF
>.|TRBJ1-1|TRBV28
CASSLTGADTEAFF
>.|TRBJ1-6|TRBV19
CASSLQDRDNSPLHF
>.|TRBJ2-3|TRBV3-1/TRBV3-2
CASRGADTQYF
>.|TRBJ2-3|TRBV2
CASRPGQGITDTQYF
>.|TRBJ1-2|TRBV5-1
CASSADSPYGYTF
>once|TRBJ2-6|TRBV6-5
CASSYLLGTGANVLTF
>.|TRBJ2-2|TRBV5-6
CASSLTASGSSTGELFF
>.|TRBJ2-7|TRBV11-2
CASSFRTREVPYEQYF
>.|TRBJ2-3|TRBV5-8
CASSLSPSTDTQYF
>.|TRBJ1-2|TRBV9
CASSGRWDGTGFGYTF
>.|TRBJ2-7|TRBV11-2
CASSLGQTASYF
>.|TRBJ2-7|TRBV6-5
CASSAGGNYEQYF